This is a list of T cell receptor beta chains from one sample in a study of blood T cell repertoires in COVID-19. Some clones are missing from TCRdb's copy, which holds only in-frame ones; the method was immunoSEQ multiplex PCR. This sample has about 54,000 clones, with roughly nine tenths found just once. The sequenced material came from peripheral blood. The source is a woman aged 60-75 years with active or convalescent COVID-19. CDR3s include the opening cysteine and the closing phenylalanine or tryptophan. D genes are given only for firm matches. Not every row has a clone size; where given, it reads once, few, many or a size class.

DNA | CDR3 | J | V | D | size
TGTGCCAGCAGTTCGGACAGGATATATGGCTACACCTTC | CASSSDRIYGYTF | TRBJ1-2 | TRBV28 | TRBD1 | .
TGTGCCAGCAGTTTCTATCAGACTAGTGACAATGAGCAGTTCTTC | CASSFYQTSDNEQFF | TRBJ2-1 | TRBV27 | . | .
TGTGCCACCAGCAGAGTGGGCCAGAACACTGAAGCTTTCTTT | CATSRVGQNTEAFF | TRBJ1-1 | TRBV15 | . | .
TGTGCCAGCAGTTTTTTCGGTCCCGGGACAGGGCGCACCGGGGAGCTGTTTTTT | CASSFFGPGTGRTGELFF | TRBJ2-2 | TRBV27 | TRBD1 | .
TGTGCCAGTAGGGCCTGGGGACAGGGGGGGAACAGCAATCAGCCCCAGCATTTT | CASRAWGQGGNSNQPQHF | TRBJ1-5 | TRBV19 | TRBD1 | few
TGCGCCAGCAGCCAATTAGGCGGGGCAGGGCGCGGCACAGATACGCAGTATTTT | CASSQLGGAGRGTDTQYF | TRBJ2-3 | TRBV4-3 | . | .
TGTGCCAGCAGTTGGGGGACAGGGAGATCCAATGAGCAGTTCTTC | CASSWGTGRSNEQFF | TRBJ2-1 | TRBV28 | TRBD1 | .
TGTGCCAGCAGCCATGGGACAGGCTACGAGCAGTACTTC | CASSHGTGYEQYF | TRBJ2-7 | TRBV5-4 | TRBD1 | .
TGTGCCAGCAGCTTTAACAGTAACACTGAAGCTTTCTTT | CASSFNSNTEAFF | TRBJ1-1 | TRBV7-9 | . | .
TGTGCCAGCAGTCGCCGGAATAGCGGGAGGACCTACGAGCAGTACTTC | CASSRRNSGRTYEQYF | TRBJ2-7 | TRBV6-6 | TRBD2 | .
TGTGCCAGCAGTCCCCTCGACAGGGGGCTGATTGAGCAGTTCTTC | CASSPLDRGLIEQFF | TRBJ2-1 | TRBV27 | TRBD1 | .
TGTGCCAGCAGTCTCAACTATGGCTACACCTTC | CASSLNYGYTF | TRBJ1-2 | TRBV28 | . | .
TGTGCCAGCAGCCAAAGAGGACAGCCCCAGCATTTT | CASSQRGQPQHF | TRBJ1-5 | TRBV3-1/TRBV3-2 | . | .
TGCGCCAGCAGTCAATCGTCGGGACAGGGGCCTCAAGAGACCCAGTACTTC | CASSQSSGQGPQETQYF | TRBJ2-5 | TRBV23-1 | TRBD1 | .
TGTGCCAGCAGCAGGACAGGGTTGGACACCGGGGAGCTGTTTTTT | CASSRTGLDTGELFF | TRBJ2-2 | TRBV5-6 | TRBD1 | .
TGCGCCACCCGGGACAGGGTTGTTTACAATGAGCAGTTCTTC | CATRDRVVYNEQFF | TRBJ2-1 | TRBV10-2 | TRBD1 | .
TGTGCCTGGGAAGGGACAGGGGGAAACACCATATATTTT | CAWEGTGGNTIYF | TRBJ1-3 | TRBV30 | TRBD1 | .
TGTGCCAGCCTATATAGACGACAGTTCAATCAGCCCCAGCATTTT | CASLYRRQFNQPQHF | TRBJ1-5 | TRBV6-5 | . | .
TGTGCCAGCAGTGAAGCTGGCAGAAACTATGGCTACACCTTC | CASSEAGRNYGYTF | TRBJ1-2 | TRBV6-1 | . | .
TGTGCCAGCAGTTCCCTAGTGGAGCGGGAGTTATACAATGAGCAGTTCTTC | CASSSLVERELYNEQFF | TRBJ2-1 | TRBV28 | TRBD2 | .
TGTGCCAGCAGTGGCCCCGGGGGTGGCAAAAACATTCAGTACTTC | CASSGPGGGKNIQYF | TRBJ2-4 | TRBV2 | . | .
TGTGCCAGCCGCCCCGGGACAGGGACCTATGGCTACACCTTC | CASRPGTGTYGYTF | TRBJ1-2 | TRBV6-5 | TRBD1 | once
TGTGCCAGTAGCGGAAGTGGGGGGGCGGTTCAGCCCCAGCATTTT | CASSGSGGAVQPQHF | TRBJ1-5 | TRBV19 | . | .
TGTGCCAGTCCGAGGACAGTCCTTAATGAAAAACTGTTTTTT | CASPRTVLNEKLFF | TRBJ1-4 | TRBV7-3 | . | .
TGTGCCAGCAGTGGGGACTTGCTGTACACTGAAGCTTTCTTT | CASSGDLLYTEAFF | TRBJ1-1 | TRBV28 | . | .
TGCGCCAGCAGCTTGGGTGGGCGAAGCTCTGGAAACACCATATATTTT | CASSLGGRSSGNTIYF | TRBJ1-3 | TRBV5-1 | . | .
TGTGCCAGCAGCGGAGAGGCAGGGCCCTACGAGCAGTACTTC | CASSGEAGPYEQYF | TRBJ2-7 | TRBV5-4 | . | .
TGTGCCTGGGGGCTAGCGGGAGGGACCGGGGAGCTGTTTTTT | CAWGLAGGTGELFF | TRBJ2-2 | TRBV30 | TRBD2 | .
TGTGCCAGCAGTTTCCTAGCTGAAGAGACCCAGTACTTC | CASSFLAEETQYF | TRBJ2-5 | TRBV28 | . | .
TGTGCCAGCAGCCACCCCGGGACAGGGATGAACACTGAAGCTTTCTTT | CASSHPGTGMNTEAFF | TRBJ1-1 | TRBV6-6 | TRBD1 | .
TGTGCCAGCAGCTTAGCCAGCGGACTAGCGGGGTACGAGCAGTACTTC | CASSLASGLAGYEQYF | TRBJ2-7 | TRBV7-2 | TRBD2 | .
TGTGCCAGCAGCCCCACCGGACAGAATAATTCACCCCTCCACTTT | CASSPTGQNNSPLHF | TRBJ1-6 | TRBV3-1/TRBV3-2 | . | .
TGTGCCAGCAGTTACCCGAATTCCGGGACAGGGCCCTACGAGCAGTACTTC | CASSYPNSGTGPYEQYF | TRBJ2-7 | TRBV6-2/TRBV6-3 | TRBD1 | .
TGTGCCATCAGTGAAAAGGGGACAGGGGATCAGCCCCAGCATTTT | CAISEKGTGDQPQHF | TRBJ1-5 | TRBV10-3 | TRBD1 | .
TGTGCCAGCAGCTTGTCACAGGGGAGGAATGAGCAGTTCTTC | CASSLSQGRNEQFF | TRBJ2-1 | TRBV5-5 | . | .
TGTGCCATCAGTGAGTCGGGTAGCGGGGGTTTCCAAGAGACCCAGTACTTC | CAISESGSGGFQETQYF | TRBJ2-5 | TRBV10-3 | TRBD2 | .
TGTGCCAGCAGCTCGAGACAGGGCGCAGATACGCAGTATTTT | CASSSRQGADTQYF | TRBJ2-3 | TRBV7-2 | TRBD1 | once
TGTGCCAGCAGTTACAATCTTGCTGGGACTGATCAGCCCCAGCATTTT | CASSYNLAGTDQPQHF | TRBJ1-5 | TRBV6-5 | . | .
TGTGCCAGCAGTTCCGCCGGACAGGGGAGTGGAAGTAGTACTGAAGCTTTCTTT | CASSSAGQGSGSSTEAFF | TRBJ1-1 | TRBV28 | TRBD1 | few
TGTGCCAGCAGTTACAGCTTTGGAAACACCATATATTTT | CASSYSFGNTIYF | TRBJ1-3 | TRBV6-6 | . | .
TGCGCCAGCAGCCTCGGGGAATTCTCTGGGGCCAACGTCCTGACTTTC | CASSLGEFSGANVLTF | TRBJ2-6 | TRBV4-1 | . | .
TGTGCCAGCAGCTTGGGATGGGGAGGCAATCAGCCCCAGCATTTT | CASSLGWGGNQPQHF | TRBJ1-5 | TRBV5-6 | . | .
TGTGCCAGCTCCGAAGCGGAGAGGTTCCCGATAGCCAAAAACATTCAGTACTTC | CASSEAERFPIAKNIQYF | TRBJ2-4 | TRBV18 | . | .
TGCGCCAGCAGCCGAGGACAGGGGCTCCCTTCTGGGGCCAACGTCCTGACTTTC | CASSRGQGLPSGANVLTF | TRBJ2-6 | TRBV4-3 | TRBD1 | .
TGTGCCAGCAGTGAATCAAGCAATTCACCCCTCCACTTT | CASSESSNSPLHF | TRBJ1-6 | TRBV6-1 | . | once
TGTGCCAGCCGGACAGGTGGTAATTCACCCCTCCACTTT | CASRTGGNSPLHF | TRBJ1-6 | TRBV28 | TRBD1 | .
TGTGCCAGCAGTCCCCAAACTAATGAAAAACTGTTTTTT | CASSPQTNEKLFF | TRBJ1-4 | TRBV27 | . | .
TGTGCCAGCAGCTTAAAAGAGCACGGCCAAGAGACCCAGTACTTC | CASSLKEHGQETQYF | TRBJ2-5 | TRBV5-4 | . | .